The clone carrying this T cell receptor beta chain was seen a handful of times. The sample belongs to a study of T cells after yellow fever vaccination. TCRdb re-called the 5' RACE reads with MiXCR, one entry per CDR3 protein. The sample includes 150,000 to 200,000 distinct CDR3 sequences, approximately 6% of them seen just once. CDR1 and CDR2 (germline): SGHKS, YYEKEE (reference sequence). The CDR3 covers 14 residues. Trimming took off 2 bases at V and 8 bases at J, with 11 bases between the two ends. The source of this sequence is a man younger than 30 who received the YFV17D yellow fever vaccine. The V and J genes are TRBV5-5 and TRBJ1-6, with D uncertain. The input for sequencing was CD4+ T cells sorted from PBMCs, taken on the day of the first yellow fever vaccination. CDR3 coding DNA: TGTGCCAGCAGCTTTCTAGGTGGGGATTCACCCCTCCACTTT. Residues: CASSFLGGDSPLHF.